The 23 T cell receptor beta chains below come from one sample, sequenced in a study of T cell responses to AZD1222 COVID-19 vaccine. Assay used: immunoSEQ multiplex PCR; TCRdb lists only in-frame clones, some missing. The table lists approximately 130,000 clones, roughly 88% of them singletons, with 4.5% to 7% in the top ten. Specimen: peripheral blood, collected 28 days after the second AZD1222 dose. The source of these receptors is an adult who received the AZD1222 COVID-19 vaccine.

CDR3 DNA sequence: TGTGCCAGCACCCAGACAGGGGGCTTTCAGCCCCAGCATTTT. It codes for CASTQTGGFQPQHF. The chain couples TRBV21-1 to TRBJ1-5; TRBD1, the table's D call, lacks a check against the DNA. TRBV21-1 is designated a pseudogene. This CDR3 has 14 amino acids.

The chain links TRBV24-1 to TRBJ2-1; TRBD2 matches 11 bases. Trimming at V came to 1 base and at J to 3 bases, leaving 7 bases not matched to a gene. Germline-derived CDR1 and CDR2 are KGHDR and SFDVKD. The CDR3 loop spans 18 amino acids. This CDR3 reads CATSDFGRTSGLYNEQFF. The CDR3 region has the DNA TGTGCCACCAGTGATTTTGGCCGGACTAGCGGGCTCTACAATGAGCAGTTCTTC.

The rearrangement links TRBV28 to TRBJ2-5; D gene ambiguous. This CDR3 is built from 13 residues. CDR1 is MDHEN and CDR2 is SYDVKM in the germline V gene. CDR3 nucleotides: TGTGCATCGGAGCCCGGTGGGGAAGAGACCCAGTACTTC. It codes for CASEPGGEETQYF.

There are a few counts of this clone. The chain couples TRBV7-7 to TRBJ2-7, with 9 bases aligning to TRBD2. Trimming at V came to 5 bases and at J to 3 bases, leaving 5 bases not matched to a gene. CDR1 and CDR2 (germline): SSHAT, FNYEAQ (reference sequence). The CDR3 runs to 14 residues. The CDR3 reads CASSPGTSYYEQYF. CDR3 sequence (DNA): TGTGCCAGCAGCCCCGGGACTAGCTACTACGAGCAGTACTTC.

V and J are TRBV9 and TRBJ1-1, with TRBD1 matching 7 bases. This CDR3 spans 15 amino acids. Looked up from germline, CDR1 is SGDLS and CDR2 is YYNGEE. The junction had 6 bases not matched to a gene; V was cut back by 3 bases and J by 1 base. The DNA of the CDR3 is TGTGCCAGCAGCGCCCACGGACAGGCGAACACTGAAGCTTTCTTT. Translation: CASSAHGQANTEAFF.

This chain's CDR3 is CASRLTTGYEQYF. The CDR3 nucleotides read TGTGCCAGCAGGTTGACAACCGGCTACGAGCAGTACTTC. This rearrangement joins TRBV12-3 or TRBV12-4 to TRBJ2-7; the D is unclear. The length of the CDR3 is 13 residues. Trimming removed 6 bases at V and 3 bases at J, with 12 bases between.

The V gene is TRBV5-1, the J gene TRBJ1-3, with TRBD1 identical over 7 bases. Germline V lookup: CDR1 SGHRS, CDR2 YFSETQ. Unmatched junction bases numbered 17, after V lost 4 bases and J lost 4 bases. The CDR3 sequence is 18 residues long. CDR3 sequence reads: CASSLSPMTTGEGNTIYF. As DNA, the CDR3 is TGCGCCAGCAGCCTTTCCCCTATGACTACAGGGGAAGGAAACACCATATATTTT.

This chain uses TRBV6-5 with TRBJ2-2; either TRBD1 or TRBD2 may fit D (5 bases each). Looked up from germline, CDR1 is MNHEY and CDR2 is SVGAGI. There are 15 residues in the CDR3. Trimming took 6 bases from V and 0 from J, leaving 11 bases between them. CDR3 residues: CASRLDSANTGELFF. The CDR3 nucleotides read TGTGCCAGCAGACTAGACAGTGCGAACACCGGGGAGCTGTTTTTT.

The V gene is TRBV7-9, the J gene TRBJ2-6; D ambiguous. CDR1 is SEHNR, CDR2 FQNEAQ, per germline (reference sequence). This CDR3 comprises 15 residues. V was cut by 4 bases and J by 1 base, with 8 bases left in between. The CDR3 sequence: CASSSTLSGANVLTF. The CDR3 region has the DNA TGTGCCAGCAGCTCGACCTTATCTGGGGCCAACGTCCTGACTTTC.

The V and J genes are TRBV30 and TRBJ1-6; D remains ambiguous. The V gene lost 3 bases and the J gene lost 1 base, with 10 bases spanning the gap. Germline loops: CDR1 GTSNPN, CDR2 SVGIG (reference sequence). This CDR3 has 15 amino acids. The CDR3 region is CAWSTQRSYNSPLHF. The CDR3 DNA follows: TGTGCCTGGAGCACCCAGCGGTCCTATAATTCACCCCTCCACTTT.

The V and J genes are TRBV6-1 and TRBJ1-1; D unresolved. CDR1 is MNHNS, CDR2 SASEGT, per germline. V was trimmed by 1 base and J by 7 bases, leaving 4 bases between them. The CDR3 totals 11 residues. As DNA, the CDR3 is TGTGCCAGCAGTGAAGGGGGTGAAGCTTTCTTT. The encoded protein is CASSEGGEAFF.

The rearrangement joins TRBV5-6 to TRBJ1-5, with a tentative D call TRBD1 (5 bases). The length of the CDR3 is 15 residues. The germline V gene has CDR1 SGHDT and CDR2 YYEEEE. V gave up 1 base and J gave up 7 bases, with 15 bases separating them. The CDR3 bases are TGTGCCAGCAGCTTGACTCGAGGGGTGGGACAGCCCCAGCATTTT. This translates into CASSLTRGVGQPQHF.

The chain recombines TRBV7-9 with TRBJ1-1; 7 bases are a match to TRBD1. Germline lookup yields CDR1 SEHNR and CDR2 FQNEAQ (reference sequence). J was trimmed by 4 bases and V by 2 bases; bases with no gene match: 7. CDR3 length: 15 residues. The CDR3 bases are TGTGCCAGCAGCTTAATTGCAGGGGGACTCACTGAAGCTTTCTTT. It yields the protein CASSLIAGGLTEAFF.

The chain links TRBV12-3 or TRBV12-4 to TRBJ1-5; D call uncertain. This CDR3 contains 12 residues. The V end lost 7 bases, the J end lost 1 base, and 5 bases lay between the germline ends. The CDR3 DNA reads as TGTGCCAGCACCTGGAGCAATCAGCCCCAGCATTTT. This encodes CASTWSNQPQHF.

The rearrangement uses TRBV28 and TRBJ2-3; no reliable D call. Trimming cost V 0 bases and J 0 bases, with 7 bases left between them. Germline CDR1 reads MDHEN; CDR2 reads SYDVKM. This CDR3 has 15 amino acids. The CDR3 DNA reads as TGTGCCAGCAGTTTATGGACCGCTAGCACAGATACGCAGTATTTT. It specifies CASSLWTASTDTQYF.

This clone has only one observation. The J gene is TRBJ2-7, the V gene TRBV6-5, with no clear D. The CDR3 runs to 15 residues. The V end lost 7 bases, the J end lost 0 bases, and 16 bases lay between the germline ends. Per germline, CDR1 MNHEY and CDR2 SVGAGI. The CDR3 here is CASKLGTVTSYEQYF. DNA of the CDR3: TGTGCCAGCAAACTCGGAACGGTAACCTCCTACGAGCAGTACTTC.

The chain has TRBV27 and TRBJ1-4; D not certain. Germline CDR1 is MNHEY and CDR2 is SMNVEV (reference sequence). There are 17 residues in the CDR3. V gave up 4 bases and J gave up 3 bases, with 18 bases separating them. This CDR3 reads CASSSQSGGWPNEKLFF. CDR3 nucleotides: TGTGCCAGCAGTTCACAATCAGGAGGTTGGCCTAATGAAAAACTGTTTTTT. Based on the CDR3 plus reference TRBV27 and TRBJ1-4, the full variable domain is EAQVTQNPRYLITVTGKKLTVTCSQNMNHEYMSWYRQDPGLGLRQIYYSMNVEVTDKGDVPEGYKVSRKEKRNFPLILESPSPNQTSLYFCASSSQSGGWPNEKLFFGSGTQLSVL.

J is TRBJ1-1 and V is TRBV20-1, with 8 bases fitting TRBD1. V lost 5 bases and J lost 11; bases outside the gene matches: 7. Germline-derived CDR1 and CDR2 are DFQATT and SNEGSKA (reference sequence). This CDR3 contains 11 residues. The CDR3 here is CSAFGQGDAFF. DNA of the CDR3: TGCAGTGCTTTCGGACAGGGAGACGCTTTCTTT.

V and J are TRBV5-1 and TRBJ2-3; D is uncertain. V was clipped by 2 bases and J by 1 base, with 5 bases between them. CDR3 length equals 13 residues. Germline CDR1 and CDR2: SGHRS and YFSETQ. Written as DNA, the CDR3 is TGCGCCAGCAGCTTTGACCGCACAGATACGCAGTATTTT. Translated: CASSFDRTDTQYF.

The DNA for the CDR3 is TGTGCCAGCAGCTTGGTCACACAAGAGACCCAGTACTTC. Amino acids: CASSLVTQETQYF. This chain joins TRBV11-2 and TRBJ2-5; D not resolved. Trimming took 3 bases from V and 2 from J, leaving 7 bases between them. Germline V gene lookup returns CDR1 SGHAT and CDR2 FQNNGV. The CDR3 extends over 13 amino acids.

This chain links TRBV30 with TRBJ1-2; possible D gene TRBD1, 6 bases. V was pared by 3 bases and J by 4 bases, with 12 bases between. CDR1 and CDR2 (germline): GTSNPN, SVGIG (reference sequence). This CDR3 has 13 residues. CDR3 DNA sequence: TGTGCCTGGAGGGCACAGGGTATCTATGGCTACACCTTC. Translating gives CAWRAQGIYGYTF.

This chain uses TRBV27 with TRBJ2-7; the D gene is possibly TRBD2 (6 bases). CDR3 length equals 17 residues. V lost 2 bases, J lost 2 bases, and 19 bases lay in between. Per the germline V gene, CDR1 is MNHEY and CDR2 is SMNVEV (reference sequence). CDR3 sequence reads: CASSLIGRRARTYEQYF. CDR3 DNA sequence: TGTGCCAGCAGTTTAATCGGGCGGAGGGCCCGTACCTACGAGCAGTACTTC.

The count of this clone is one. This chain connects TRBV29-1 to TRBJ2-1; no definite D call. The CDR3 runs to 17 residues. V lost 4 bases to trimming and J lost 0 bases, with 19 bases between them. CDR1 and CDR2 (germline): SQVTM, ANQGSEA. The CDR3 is CSVAPHTQFSSYNEQFF. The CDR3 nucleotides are TGCAGCGTTGCGCCCCACACACAGTTTAGCTCCTACAATGAGCAGTTCTTC.